A selection of T cell receptor beta chains follows, all from one sample in a study of cytomegalovirus exposure and HLA in healthy donors. The repertoire was sequenced with immunoSEQ multiplex PCR; TCRdb's copy has only in-frame clones and lacks some. The repertoire includes around 100,000 clones, approximately 66% of them detected once, and roughly 10% sits in the top ten. The sequencing input was PBMCs. The receptors come from a man aged 35 to 55 in good health and CMV-seropositive. Each CDR3 is given with its conserved first and last residue. Each record gives: V gene, clone size, J gene, D gene, CDR3 DNA, CDR3 protein. The D gene is left open where the match is weak. Not all rows give a size; the values are once, few, many and, for expanded clones, a class.

v_call: TRBV5-1; clone_size: -; j_call: TRBJ2-4; d_call: TRBD1; cdr3_nt: TGCGCCAGCAGCTCAGGGGGACAGGCAAACATTCAGTACTTC; cdr3_aa: CASSSGGQANIQYF
v_call: TRBV4-1; clone_size: few; j_call: TRBJ1-5; d_call: -; cdr3_nt: TGCGCCAGCAGCCACGTGGAGGCAGGGAGGCAGCCCCAGCATTTT; cdr3_aa: CASSHVEAGRQPQHF
v_call: TRBV9; clone_size: once; j_call: TRBJ2-6; d_call: TRBD2; cdr3_nt: TGTGCCAGCAGCGTGGGGACTAGCAATAGTGGGGCCAACGTCCTGACTTTC; cdr3_aa: CASSVGTSNSGANVLTF
v_call: TRBV7-2; clone_size: -; j_call: TRBJ2-2; d_call: -; cdr3_nt: TGTGCCAGCAGCTTATATAGACTCCAGAACACCGGGGAGCTGTTTTTT; cdr3_aa: CASSLYRLQNTGELFF
v_call: TRBV5-1; clone_size: -; j_call: TRBJ1-1; d_call: TRBD1; cdr3_nt: TGCGCCAGCAGCTCGGGACAGCGACATGGAAACACTGAAGCTTTCTTT; cdr3_aa: CASSSGQRHGNTEAFF
v_call: TRBV9; clone_size: -; j_call: TRBJ1-1; d_call: -; cdr3_nt: TGTGCCAGCAGCGTAAGACTGGACACTGAAGCTTTCTTT; cdr3_aa: CASSVRLDTEAFF
v_call: TRBV5-1; clone_size: once; j_call: TRBJ2-3; d_call: -; cdr3_nt: TGCGCCAGCAGCGTACAGGTCTCTAGCACAGATACGCAGTATTTT; cdr3_aa: CASSVQVSSTDTQYF
v_call: TRBV5-1; clone_size: -; j_call: TRBJ2-4; d_call: -; cdr3_nt: TGCGCCAGCAGCCCCGACAGGAGACTTCCCCAGTACTTC; cdr3_aa: CASSPDRRLPQYF
v_call: TRBV9; clone_size: -; j_call: TRBJ2-5; d_call: -; cdr3_nt: TGTGCCAGCAGCCCCGCAGGGCCTCAAGAGACCCAGTACTTC; cdr3_aa: CASSPAGPQETQYF
v_call: TRBV5-1; clone_size: -; j_call: TRBJ1-6; d_call: TRBD1; cdr3_nt: TGCGCCAGCAGCGGGCCGGGACAGCCTAATTCACCCCTCCACTTT; cdr3_aa: CASSGPGQPNSPLHF
v_call: TRBV7-3; clone_size: few; j_call: TRBJ2-1; d_call: TRBD2; cdr3_nt: TGTGCCAGCAGCCGAAAGTCCACTCTAGCGGGAGAAACCTACAATGAGCAGTTCTTC; cdr3_aa: CASSRKSTLAGETYNEQFF
v_call: TRBV23-1; clone_size: -; j_call: TRBJ2-3; d_call: TRBD2; cdr3_nt: TGCGCCCCGTGGGGGGGAGAAGGAGATACGCAGTATTTT; cdr3_aa: CAPWGGEGDTQYF
v_call: TRBV25-1; clone_size: -; j_call: TRBJ2-2; d_call: -; cdr3_nt: TGTGCCAGCAGTGAAATTGGCGGGAAAGGGGAGCTGTTTTTT; cdr3_aa: CASSEIGGKGELFF